Below are 22 T cell receptor beta chains sequenced from a single sample in a study of cytomegalovirus exposure and HLA in healthy donors. PCR involved 60 Vbeta and 13 Jbeta primers. Here immunoSEQ multiplex PCR was the method, and the copy in TCRdb shows in-frame clones only, minus some. The table has approximately 90,000 clones, 60% to 70% seen once. The sample consisted of PBMCs. The receptors here all came from a woman aged 25 to 39 in good health and CMV-seronegative.

The genes are TRBV28 and TRBJ2-7; weak D call: TRBD2 (6 bases). In germline, CDR1 is MDHEN, CDR2 SYDVKM. The CDR3 has 15 residues. V lost 3 bases and J 4 bases, leaving 16 bases between the germline ends. CDR3 region: CASSFSGPEGYEQYF. Written as DNA, the CDR3 is TGTGCCAGCAGTTTCTCGGGCCCGGAGGGATACGAGCAGTACTTC.

About this clone itself: Other DNA variants within this sample encode the same CDR3. The chain combines TRBV18 with TRBJ1-1; D is unclear. In germline, CDR1 is KGHSH, CDR2 LQKENI. The V end was cut by 2 bases, the J end by 0 bases, with 4 bases between. The CDR3 is 13 amino acids. The CDR3 here is CASSPGLNTEAFF. The CDR3 DNA is TGTGCCAGCTCACCAGGGCTGAACACTGAAGCTTTCTTT.

As for this clone: One junction end does not reproduce the germline sequence, and a read error may be involved. The CDR3 region has the DNA TGCGCCAGCAGCTTGACCTCCTCCGAGCAGTACTTC. Its translation: CASSLTSSEQYF. The chain carries TRBV5-1 and TRBJ2-5; D remains ambiguous. The DNA end is a closer match to TRBJ2-7, so the J assignment may be wrong. CDR3 length equals 12 residues. Germline V gene lookup returns CDR1 SGHRS and CDR2 YFSETQ.

CDR3 region: CASSLDPVSNQPQHF. The CDR3 nucleotides read TGTGCCAGCAGCTTAGATCCGGTTAGCAATCAGCCCCAGCATTTT. The chain employs TRBV7-2 and TRBJ1-5, with D unresolved. CDR1 is SGHTA, CDR2 FQGNSA, per germline. The CDR3 covers 15 residues. The V end was cut by 1 base, the J end by 0 bases, with 7 bases between.

The genes are TRBV7-9 and TRBJ2-2; no clear D gene. The CDR3 runs to 14 residues. V dropped 7 bases and J dropped 3 bases, with 12 bases sitting between them. Looked up from germline, CDR1 is SEHNR and CDR2 is FQNEAQ (reference sequence). CDR3 in DNA: TGTGCCAGCACCCCATCTGGGCACACCGGGGAGCTGTTTTTT. Protein: CASTPSGHTGELFF.

The chain uses TRBV6-1 and TRBJ2-7, with 12 bases aligning to TRBD1. Trimming at V came to 5 bases and at J to 7 bases, leaving 6 bases not matched to a gene. CDR1 MNHNS and CDR2 SASEGT come from the germline V gene. This CDR3 spans 14 amino acids. The CDR3 DNA reads TGTGCCAGCAGTAGGGGACAGGGGGCGCGTGAGCAGTACTTC. Its protein is CASSRGQGAREQYF.

CDR3 loop: CASSSGLAVYNEQFF. CDR3 bases: TGTGCCAGCAGCTCGGGACTAGCGGTCTACAATGAGCAGTTCTTC. This sequence joins TRBV7-9 and TRBJ2-1, with TRBD2 matching 11 bases. The CDR3 has 15 amino acids. Losses at the gene ends were 4 bases for V and 3 bases for J; bases not matched to a gene: 2. Germline V gene lookup returns CDR1 SEHNR and CDR2 FQNEAQ (reference sequence).

This rearrangement joins TRBV6-5 to TRBJ1-1, with 9 nucleotides matching TRBD1. Losses at the gene ends were 6 bases for V and 9 bases for J; bases not matched to a gene: 5. The CDR3 sequence is 12 residues long. Germline CDR1 is MNHEY and CDR2 is SVGAGI. CDR3 coding DNA: TGTGCCAGCAGCATGACAGGGGGGAAAGCTTTCTTT. Its translation is CASSMTGGKAFF.

This clone was seen only a few times. V gene TRBV7-6 combines with J gene TRBJ2-3, with TRBD2 matching over 11 bases. CDR1 is SGHVS, CDR2 FNYEAQ, per germline. V shed 5 bases and J 2 bases; nucleotides not matched to a gene: 6. The CDR3 sequence is 16 residues long. The CDR3 reads CASSLRLAGTTDTQYF. The DNA for the CDR3 is TGTGCCAGCAGCCTCCGACTAGCGGGAACCACAGATACGCAGTATTTT.

The gene calls are TRBV4-1 and TRBJ1-1, with unresolved D. This CDR3 is 14 amino acids long. Trimming shortened V by 0 bases and J by 3 bases, and 8 bases separated the two germline ends. Germline CDR1 reads MGHRA; CDR2 reads YSYEKL. The CDR3 DNA reads TGCGCCAGCAGCCAAGAAGACACGTACACTGAAGCTTTCTTT. It encodes CASSQEDTYTEAFF.

The J gene is TRBJ2-5, the V gene TRBV9; TRBD1 might be the D (5 bases). V was shortened by 0 bases and J by 5 bases, with 11 bases between the two germline ends. Per germline, CDR1 SGDLS and CDR2 YYNGEE. The CDR3 is made up of 14 amino acids. The CDR3 nucleotides read TGTGCCAGCAGCGTAGCCAGCCCAGGGGAGACCCAGTACTTC. This gives the protein CASSVASPGETQYF.

V usage is TRBV11-2 and J usage is TRBJ1-2; 8 bases agree with TRBD1. The CDR3 totals 15 residues. Trimming at V came to 1 base and at J to 5 bases, leaving 6 bases not matched to a gene. Germline-derived CDR1 and CDR2 are SGHAT and FQNNGV. The DNA for the CDR3 is TGTGCCAGCAGCTTAGCGCCCCGGACAGGGTATGGCTACACCTTC. This codes for CASSLAPRTGYGYTF.

This chain connects TRBV7-2 to TRBJ1-1; D is possibly TRBD1 (6 bases). With 6 bases removed from V and 4 bases from J, the gap between germline ends came to 12 bases. CDR1 and CDR2 from the germline V gene are SGHTA and FQGNSA. This CDR3 region has 13 residues. CDR3 bases: TGTGCCAGCAGGGCCCTAGGGGGCACTGAAGCTTTCTTT. It translates to CASRALGGTEAFF.

This clone was observed a few times. The rearrangement uses TRBV7-3 and TRBJ2-5; TRBD1 aligns across 10 bases. CDR1 is SGHTA and CDR2 is FQGTGA in the germline V gene. The CDR3 has 16 amino acids. V lost 2 bases to trimming and J lost 4 bases; unmatched junction nucleotides: 7. As DNA, the CDR3 is TGTGCCAGCAGCTTATTGGGTGGGACAGGGGTAGAGACCCAGTACTTC. Its protein product is CASSLLGGTGVETQYF. Based on the CDR3 plus reference TRBV7-3 and TRBJ2-5, the full variable domain is GAGVSQTPSNKVTEKGKYVELRCDPISGHTALYWYRQSLGQGPEFLIYFQGTGAADDSGLPNDRFFAVRPEGSVSTLKIQRTERGDSAVYLCASSLLGGTGVETQYFGPGTRLLVL.

This clone has just one count. The chain recombines TRBV6-4 with TRBJ2-3, with unresolved D. With 4 bases removed from V and 4 bases from J, the gap between germline ends came to 18 bases. Germline CDR1 reads MRHNA; CDR2 reads SNTAGT. The CDR3 has 16 amino acids. CDR3 loop: CASSATGLGKADTQYF. In DNA form, the CDR3 reads TGTGCCAGCAGTGCAACTGGTCTAGGCAAAGCAGATACGCAGTATTTT.

The CDR3 coding sequence is TGCGCCAGCAGCCGGCGGGGGAGCAGTGAAAAACTGTTTTTT. Translating it yields CASSRRGSSEKLFF. The V and J genes are TRBV5-1 and TRBJ1-4, with D perhaps matching TRBD1 (5 bases). The CDR3 runs 14 residues. The germline V gene has CDR1 SGHRS and CDR2 YFSETQ. Trimming took 4 bases from V and 7 from J, leaving 14 bases between them.

The rearrangement links TRBV15 to TRBJ2-1; 8 bases are shared with TRBD2. CDR3 length: 18 amino acids. V shed 0 bases, J shed 5 bases, and the junction held 12 bases outside the gene matches. CDR1 LNHNV and CDR2 YYDKDF come from the germline V gene (reference sequence). The CDR3 nucleotides are TGTGCCACCAGCAGAGATACTACTAGCGGATACTTTAACAATGAGCAGTTCTTC. Its translation: CATSRDTTSGYFNNEQFF.

This rearrangement joins TRBV7-2 to TRBJ1-1, with D unclear. Germline V gives CDR1 SGHTA, CDR2 FQGNSA. The CDR3 contains 13 residues. The V end was cut by 5 bases, the J end by 11 bases, with 18 bases between. In nucleotides, the CDR3 is TGTGCCAGCAGCATGAAACCTTATTGGAGGGCTTTCTTT. It specifies CASSMKPYWRAFF.

The chain carries TRBV5-8 and TRBJ1-4, with D unresolved. CDR1 SGHTS and CDR2 YDEGEE come from the germline V gene. V lost 0 bases to trimming and J lost 6 bases, with 12 bases between them. The CDR3 is made up of 15 amino acids. The CDR3 here is CASSLESLLDEKLFF. The CDR3 nucleotides read TGTGCCAGCAGCTTGGAGTCGCTACTCGATGAAAAACTGTTTTTT. The full variable domain, its missing parts supplied by reference TRBV5-8 and TRBJ1-4, is EAGVTQSPTHLIKTRGQQATLRCSPISGHTSVYWYQQALGLGLQFLLWYDEGEERNRGNFPPRFSGRQFPNYSSELNVNALELEDSALYLCASSLESLLDEKLFFGSGTQLSVL.

This clone occurred once. The V call is TRBV5-1, the J call TRBJ1-2; 8 bases are shared with TRBD1. CDR3 length equals 14 residues. Germline V CDR1 and CDR2: SGHRS, YFSETQ. V was clipped by 4 bases and J by 5 bases; unmatched bases: 7. The CDR3 sequence: CASSPGQGAYGYTF. CDR3 DNA: TGCGCCAGCAGCCCAGGACAGGGAGCATATGGCTACACCTTC.

This rearrangement joins TRBV19 to TRBJ2-3, with 9 bases that match TRBD2. The CDR3 covers 14 residues. In germline, CDR1 is LNHDA, CDR2 SQIVND (reference sequence). V lost 10 bases to trimming and J lost 2 bases; unmatched junction nucleotides: 7. DNA for the CDR3: TGTGCCACCAGGGCGGGGGGGCCCACAGATACGCAGTATTTT. Its protein product is CATRAGGPTDTQYF.

This clone was recorded a few times. The chain has TRBV27 and TRBJ1-5, with 9 bases that match TRBD1. The CDR3 has 16 residues. Trimming removed 5 bases from V and 4 bases from J; junction bases left unmatched: 9. Germline V lookup: CDR1 MNHEY, CDR2 SMNVEV (reference sequence). Here the CDR3 DNA reads TGTGCCAGCAGTCCTACAGGGGGCTCACGGAATCAGCCCCAGCATTTT. Its translation is CASSPTGGSRNQPQHF.